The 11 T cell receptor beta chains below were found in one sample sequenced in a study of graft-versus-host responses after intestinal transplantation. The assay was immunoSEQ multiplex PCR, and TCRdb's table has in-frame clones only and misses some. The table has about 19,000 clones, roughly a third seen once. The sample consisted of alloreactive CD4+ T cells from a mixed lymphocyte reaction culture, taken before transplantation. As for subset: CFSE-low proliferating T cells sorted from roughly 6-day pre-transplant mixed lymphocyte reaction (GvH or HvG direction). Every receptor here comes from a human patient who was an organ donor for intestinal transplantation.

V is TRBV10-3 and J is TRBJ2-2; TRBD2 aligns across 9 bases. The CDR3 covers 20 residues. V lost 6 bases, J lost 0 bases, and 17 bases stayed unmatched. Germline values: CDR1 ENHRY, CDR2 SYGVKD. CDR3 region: CAIRDDYRLAAYSNTGELFF. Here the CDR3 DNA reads TGTGCCATCAGGGACGACTATCGACTAGCGGCTTACTCGAACACCGGGGAGCTGTTTTTT.

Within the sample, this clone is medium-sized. CDR3 sequence (DNA): TGTGCCAGCAGCTTGGAGGTGGGAGGCGAGCAGTTCTTC. This sequence encodes CASSLEVGGEQFF. The chain carries TRBV5-4 and TRBJ2-1, with D possibly matching TRBD2 (6 bases). Looked up from germline, CDR1 is SGHNT and CDR2 is YYREEE (reference sequence). V was cut by 0 bases and J by 10 bases, with 11 bases left in between. CDR3 length equals 13 residues.

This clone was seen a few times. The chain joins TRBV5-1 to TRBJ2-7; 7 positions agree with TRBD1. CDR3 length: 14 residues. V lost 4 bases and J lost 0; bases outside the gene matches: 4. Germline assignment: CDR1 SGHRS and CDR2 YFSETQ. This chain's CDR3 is CASSQWDSSYEQYF. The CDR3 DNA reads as TGCGCCAGCAGCCAATGGGACAGCTCCTACGAGCAGTACTTC.

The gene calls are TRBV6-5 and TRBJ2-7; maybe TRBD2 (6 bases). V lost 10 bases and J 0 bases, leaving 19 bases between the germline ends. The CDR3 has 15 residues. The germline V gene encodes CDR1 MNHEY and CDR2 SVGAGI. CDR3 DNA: TGTGCCACCAGGAGGGAGCGGACACTCTCCTACGAGCAGTACTTC. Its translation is CATRRERTLSYEQYF.

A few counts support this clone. This chain's CDR3 is CASSFKTGVADTQYF. DNA for the CDR3: TGTGCCAGCAGCTTTAAGACGGGAGTGGCAGATACGCAGTATTTT. V usage is TRBV11-2 and J usage is TRBJ2-3; possible D gene TRBD2, 6 bases. With 3 bases removed from V and 4 bases from J, the gap between germline ends came to 14 bases. In germline, CDR1 is SGHAT, CDR2 FQNNGV. The CDR3 sequence is 15 residues long.

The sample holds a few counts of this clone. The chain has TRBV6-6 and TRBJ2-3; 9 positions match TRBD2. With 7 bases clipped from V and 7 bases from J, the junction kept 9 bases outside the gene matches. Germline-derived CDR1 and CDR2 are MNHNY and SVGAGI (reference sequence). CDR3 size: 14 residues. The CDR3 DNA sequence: TGTGCCAGCACCATAGCGGGAGCCCCACATACGCAGTATTTT. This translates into CASTIAGAPHTQYF.

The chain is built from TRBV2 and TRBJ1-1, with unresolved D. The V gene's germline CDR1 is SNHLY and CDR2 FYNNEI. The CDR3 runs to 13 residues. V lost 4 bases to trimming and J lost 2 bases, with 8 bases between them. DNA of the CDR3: TGTGCCAGCAGTGTCGGCAGTAACACTGAAGCTTTCTTT. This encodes CASSVGSNTEAFF.

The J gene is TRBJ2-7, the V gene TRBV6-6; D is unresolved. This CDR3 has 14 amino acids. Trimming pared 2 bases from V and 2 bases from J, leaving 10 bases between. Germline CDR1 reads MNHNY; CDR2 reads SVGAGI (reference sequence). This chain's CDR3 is CASSYGGPTYEQYF. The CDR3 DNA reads TGTGCCAGCAGTTACGGCGGACCTACCTACGAGCAGTACTTC.

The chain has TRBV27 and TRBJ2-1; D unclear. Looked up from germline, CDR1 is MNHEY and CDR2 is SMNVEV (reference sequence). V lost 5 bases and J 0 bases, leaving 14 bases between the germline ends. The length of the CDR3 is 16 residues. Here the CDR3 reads CASSGPYYFSYNEQFF. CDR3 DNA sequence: TGTGCCAGCAGTGGGCCATATTATTTCTCCTACAATGAGCAGTTCTTC.

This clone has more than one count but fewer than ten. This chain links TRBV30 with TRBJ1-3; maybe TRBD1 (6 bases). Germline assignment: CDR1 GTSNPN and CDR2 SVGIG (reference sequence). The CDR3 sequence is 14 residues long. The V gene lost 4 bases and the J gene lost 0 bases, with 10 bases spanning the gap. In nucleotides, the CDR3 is TGTGCCTGGATGAAGGGGGGCTCTGGAAACACCATATATTTT. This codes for CAWMKGGSGNTIYF.

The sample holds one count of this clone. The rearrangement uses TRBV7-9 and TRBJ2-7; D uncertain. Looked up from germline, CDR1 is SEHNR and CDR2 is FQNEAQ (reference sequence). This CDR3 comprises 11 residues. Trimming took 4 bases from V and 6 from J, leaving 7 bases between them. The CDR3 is CASSSYSEQYF. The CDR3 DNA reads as TGTGCCAGCAGCTCCTACTCCGAGCAGTACTTC.